Listed below are T cell receptor beta chains from one sample, sequenced in a study of T cells in Graves' hyperthyroidism and ophthalmopathy. Via MiXCR, TCRdb re-called the multiplex PCR reads, giving one row per CDR3 protein. This sample carries over 90,000 distinct CDR3 sequences, roughly 50% of them seen once, and the ten largest clones take approximately 25%. Source material: blood. All receptors derive from a man between 35 and 55 years old with Graves' hyperthyroidism. The CDR3 runs from the conserved cysteine through the conserved F or W. Each record gives: V gene, D gene, J gene, clone size, CDR3 protein, CDR3 DNA. D genes are given only for firm matches. For some rows the clone size is stated as once, few or many, or as a class when expanded; others skip it.

>TRBV7-7|TRBD2|TRBJ2-5|many
CASSYLGGTQETQYF
TGTGCTAGCAGCTATCTGGGGGGGACTCAAGAGACCCAGTACTTC
>TRBV2|NA|TRBJ2-1|NA
CASSEVGAGSYNEQFF
TGTGCCAGCAGTGAGGTGGGGGCAGGCTCCTACAATGAGCAGTTCTTC
>TRBV9|TRBD1|TRBJ2-1|many
CASSAGTGGSNEQFF
TGTGCCAGCAGCGCCGGGACAGGGGGCTCAAATGAGCAGTTCTTC
>TRBV7-3|TRBD2|TRBJ2-7|once
CASSFVPGLAGGRRYEQYF
TGTGCCAGCAGCTTCGTCCCGGGACTAGCGGGAGGACGGCGCTACGAGCAGTACTTC
>TRBV4-3|TRBD1|TRBJ2-2|NA
CASSQTSPGQGFGELFF
TGCGCCAGCAGCCAGACTTCTCCGGGACAGGGTTTCGGGGAGCTGTTTTTT
>TRBV7-2|NA|TRBJ1-2|NA
CASVYGYTF
TGTGCCAGCGTCTATGGCTACACCTTC
>TRBV7-9|TRBD2|TRBJ2-1|once
CASSWTGGSNEQVF
TGTGCCAGCAGTTGGACCGGCGGGAGCAATGAGCAGGTCTTC
>TRBV7-8|NA|TRBJ2-7|NA
CASSSTPMGYEQYF
TGTGCCAGCAGTTCGACTCCCATGGGCTACGAGCAGTACTTC
>TRBV15|NA|TRBJ2-7|many
CATSRDGSLSYEQYF
TGTGCCACCAGCAGAGATGGCAGTCTCTCCTACGAGCAGTACTTC
>TRBV20-1|NA|TRBJ1-5|NA
CSARRSGGGGNQPQHF
TGCAGTGCTAGACGTAGCGGGGGAGGTGGCAATCAGCCCCAGCATTTT
>TRBV6-2/TRBV6-3|TRBD1|TRBJ2-1|many
CATGTTGAGEQFF
TGTGCCACAGGGACCACAGGGGCAGGGGAGCAGTTCTTC
>TRBV12-3/TRBV12-4|NA|TRBJ1-6|many
CASSSGTYPQNSPLHF
TGTGCCAGCAGTTCTGGAACCTACCCCCAAAATTCACCCCTCCACTTT
>TRBV13|NA|TRBJ2-3|many
CASSSRADTQYF
TGTGCCAGCAGCTCCCGGGCAGATACGCAGTATTTT
>TRBV19|NA|TRBJ2-1|many
CASSWGTPNEQFF
TGTGCCAGTAGTTGGGGGACTCCAAATGAGCAGTTCTTC
>TRBV27|NA|TRBJ1-5|NA
CASSLDRSSNQPQHF
TGTGCCAGCAGTTTAGACAGGTCTAGCAATCAGCCCCAGCATTTT
>TRBV5-8|NA|TRBJ2-1|many
CASSPQGLTMNEQFF
TGTGCCAGCAGCCCACAGGGCCTCACGATGAATGAGCAGTTCTTC
>TRBV6-5|TRBD1|TRBJ1-3|many
CASSLDRGQENTIYF
TGTGCCAGCAGCCTTGACAGGGGGCAGGAAAACACCATATATTTT
>TRBV29-1|TRBD2|TRBJ2-1|many
CSVGGTSGVYNEQFF
TGCAGCGTTGGCGGGACTAGCGGGGTCTACAATGAGCAGTTCTTC
>TRBV7-4|TRBD1|TRBJ2-5|NA
CASSQTGAVETQYF
TGTGCCAGCAGCCAAACAGGGGCCGTTGAGACCCAGTACTTC
>TRBV25-1|TRBD1|TRBJ2-3|NA
CASLRTGGFYDTQYF
TGTGCCAGCTTAAGGACAGGGGGCTTTTATGATACGCAGTATTTT
>TRBV29-1|NA|TRBJ1-4|many
CSVREGSGQSEKLFF
TGCAGCGTAAGGGAAGGATCGGGTCAGAGTGAAAAACTGTTTTTT
>TRBV19|TRBD1|TRBJ1-2|many
CASSTGTGIIYGYTF
TGTGCCAGTAGTACGGGGACAGGGATTATCTATGGCTACACCTTC
>TRBV5-1|NA|TRBJ2-3|many
CASAVASSTDTQYF
TGCGCCAGCGCGGTGGCTTCTAGCACAGATACGCAGTATTTT
>TRBV19|TRBD1|TRBJ1-1|many
CASTRGTDGAEAFF
TGTGCCAGTACCCGGGGGACAGACGGCGCTGAAGCTTTCTTT
>TRBV29-1|NA|TRBJ1-5|NA
CSVGSNQPQHF
TGCAGCGTAGGCAGCAACCAGCCCCAGCATTTT
>TRBV7-2|TRBD2|TRBJ2-3|many
CASSFPRLAGGVDTQYF
TGTGCCAGCAGCTTCCCCCGACTAGCGGGAGGAGTAGATACGCAGTATTTT
>TRBV7-2|NA|TRBJ2-1|once
CASSQETANEQFF
TGTGCCAGCAGCCAAGAAACGGCCAATGAGCAGTTCTTC
>TRBV9|NA|TRBJ2-3|NA
CASSVGGDTQYF
TGTGCCAGCAGCGTAGGGGGAGATACGCAGTATTTT
>TRBV2|NA|TRBJ2-7|NA
CASSDLGASSYEQYF
TGTGCCAGCAGTGACCTGGGGGCGAGCTCCTACGAGCAGTACTTC
>TRBV7-9|TRBD2|TRBJ2-5|once
CASSARLAGGETQYF
TGTGCCAGCAGCGCCCGACTAGCGGGAGGGGAGACCCAGTACTTC
>TRBV9|TRBD2|TRBJ2-3|NA
CASSVAPSGRAADTQYF
TGTGCCAGCAGCGTAGCGCCTAGCGGGAGGGCTGCAGATACGCAGTATTTT
>TRBV9|NA|TRBJ2-1|NA
CASKQQPTDNEQFF
TGTGCCAGCAAACAACAACCCACGGACAATGAGCAGTTCTTC
>TRBV2|NA|TRBJ2-2|many
CASSSRLDTGELFF
TGTGCCAGCAGTTCCCGACTGGACACCGGGGAGCTGTTTTTT
>TRBV7-9|TRBD1|TRBJ1-6|NA
CASSKGQECSYNSPLHF
TGTGCCAGCAGCAAGGGACAGGAATGCTCCTATAATTCACCCCTCCACTTT
>TRBV15|TRBD1|TRBJ1-2|NA
CATSRPGGFGGYTF
TGTGCCACCAGCCGCCCAGGGGGTTTTGGTGGCTACACCTTC
>TRBV5-1|NA|TRBJ2-1|few
CASCLSRVLCNEQFF
TGCGCCAGCTGTCTGAGCAGGGTATTATGCAATGAGCAGTTCTTC
>TRBV2|TRBD1|TRBJ1-2|NA
CASSAGQGYGGYTF
TGTGCCAGCAGTGCGGGACAGGGCTACGGCGGCTACACCTTC
>TRBV3-1|TRBD2|TRBJ2-3|NA
CASSQVGTTYTDTQYF
TGTGCCAGCAGCCAAGTCGGGACTACTTACACAGATACGCAGTATTTT
>TRBV6-1|NA|TRBJ1-5|NA
CASKEGLEQPQHF
TGTGCCAGCAAAGAAGGACTGGAACAGCCCCAGCATTTT
>TRBV2|NA|TRBJ1-2|NA
CASSARYGYTF
TGTGCCAGCAGTGCACGGTATGGCTACACCTTC
>TRBV5-8|NA|TRBJ2-3|many
CASSATGNRYTQYF
TGTGCCAGCAGCGCCACCGGGAATAGGTATACGCAGTATTTT
>TRBV20-1|TRBD2|TRBJ2-7|many
CSARETTRTSSFEQYF
TGCAGTGCTAGAGAGACAACCCGGACTAGCTCTTTCGAGCAGTACTTC
>TRBV3-1|NA|TRBJ2-7|few
CASSQDESGLPQQYF
TGTGCCAGCAGCCAAGATGAGTCAGGACTTCCTCAGCAGTACTTC